This TCR beta chain was recovered during a study of T cells in Graves' hyperthyroidism and ophthalmopathy. The length of the CDR3 is 17 residues. V lost 5 bases and J lost 0, with 19 bases in between. Germline loops: CDR1 MNHNS, CDR2 SASEGT. This clonotype was recorded at least ten times. TCR beta CDR3 sequences were amplified from RNA transcripts. First-round RT-PCR targeting the TCR CDR3 was performed with the HTBI primer set. TCRdb ran MiXCR on the multiplex PCR reads and lists one entry per CDR3 protein. The table includes about 640,000 distinct CDR3 sequences, about a fifth detected once. The clonotype was recovered from a man aged 25 to 45 with Graves' ophthalmopathy. This chain uses TRBV6-1 with TRBJ1-1; the D is unclear. Sequencing input: blood. The CDR3 loop is CASSPLLVRLMNTEAFF. For the CDR3, the DNA is TGTGCCAGCAGTCCCCTGCTAGTAAGGCTTATGAACACTGAAGCTTTCTTT.